The 26 T cell receptor beta chains presented below share a single source sample, sequenced in a study of Tregs in tolerant kidney transplant recipients. Sequenced by immunoSEQ multiplex PCR; TCRdb stores in-frame clones only, minus some. The sample holds 75,000 to 85,000 clones, approximately 90% seen once. The material sequenced was Tregs from blood, taken before the transplant. The receptor set was obtained from a human donor who received a combined kidney and bone marrow transplant.

The genes are TRBV11-2 and TRBJ2-7; D unresolved. The V end lost 0 bases, the J end lost 0 bases, and 6 bases lay between the germline ends. CDR3 length: 14 amino acids. Germline CDR1 reads SGHAT; CDR2 reads FQNNGV. The CDR3 here is CASSLESLSYEQYF. The CDR3 DNA is TGTGCCAGCAGCTTAGAGAGCCTCTCCTACGAGCAGTACTTC. The whole variable domain, filled in from reference TRBV11-2 and TRBJ2-7, reads EAGVAQSPRYKIIEKRQSVAFWCNPISGHATLYWYQQILGQGPKLLIQFQNNGVVDDSQLPKDRFSAERLKGVDSTLKIQPAKLEDSAVYLCASSLESLSYEQYFGPGTRLTVT.

The chain is built from TRBV5-1 and TRBJ1-5, with D tentatively TRBD1 (5 bases). CDR1 and CDR2 from the germline V gene are SGHRS and YFSETQ. Trimming left V 2 bases short and J 0 bases short, with 9 bases between. This CDR3 is built from 15 residues. The CDR3 loop is CASSFGGDSNQPQHF. The CDR3, as DNA: TGCGCCAGCAGCTTTGGGGGGGATAGCAATCAGCCCCAGCATTTT. Complete variable domain (other parts from reference TRBV5-1 and TRBJ1-5): KAGVTQTPRYLIKTRGQQVTLSCSPISGHRSVSWYQQTPGQGLQFLFEYFSETQRNKGNFPGRFSGRQFSNSRSEMNVSTLELGDSALYLCASSFGGDSNQPQHFGDGTRLSIL.

The chain is built from TRBV10-3 and TRBJ2-7; no definite D call. Germline-derived CDR1 and CDR2 are ENHRY and SYGVKD. The CDR3 is 12 amino acids. Trimming took off 10 bases at V and 7 bases at J, with 17 bases between the two ends. CDR3 region: CATGTISLEQYF. CDR3 coding DNA: TGTGCCACCGGTACCATCTCTTTGGAGCAGTACTTC.

This rearrangement joins TRBV28 to TRBJ1-1, with D unclear. In germline, CDR1 is MDHEN, CDR2 SYDVKM. With 7 bases removed from V and 1 base from J, the gap between germline ends came to 13 bases. CDR3 size: 14 residues. The DNA for the CDR3 is TGTGCCAGCACCCTTGGACGGAAGAACACTGAAGCTTTCTTT. Amino acid sequence: CASTLGRKNTEAFF.

The sample holds one count of this clone. The CDR3 does not end in the conserved phenylalanine or tryptophan, so this is likely a read error. V usage is TRBV4-3 and J usage is TRBJ2-7; 12 nucleotides align to TRBD2. The germline CDR1 and CDR2 sequences are LGHNA and YSLEER. The CDR3 is made up of 17 amino acids. Here the CDR3 reads CASSQEQGLAGTYEQYL. The CDR3 DNA sequence: TGCGCCAGCAGTCAAGAGCAAGGACTAGCGGGAACCTACGAGCAGTACCTC.

The gene calls are TRBV6-6 and TRBJ2-7, with no clear D. Germline CDR1 MNHNY, CDR2 SVGAGI (reference sequence). This CDR3 comprises 11 residues. The V gene lost 6 bases and the J gene lost 9 bases, with 12 bases spanning the gap. The CDR3 protein is CASSDGNRQYF. CDR3 in DNA: TGTGCCAGCAGCGATGGGAATAGGCAGTACTTC.

The chain is built from TRBV11-2 and TRBJ1-1; TRBD1 matches 8 bases. In germline, CDR1 is SGHAT, CDR2 FQNNGV. CDR3 size: 13 residues. Losses at the gene ends were 5 bases for V and 5 bases for J; bases not matched to a gene: 4. In DNA, the CDR3 is TGTGCCAGCAGCAGCCAGGGGGCGACTGAAGCTTTCTTT. Its translation is CASSSQGATEAFF.

The rearrangement links TRBV6-5 to TRBJ1-2; no reliable D call. V shed 6 bases and J shed 3 bases, with 11 bases lying between them. This CDR3 is 13 amino acids long. Germline V gene lookup returns CDR1 MNHEY and CDR2 SVGAGI. Here the CDR3 DNA reads TGTGCCAGCAGAGAGGGTGGCCACTATGGCTACACCTTC. This codes for CASREGGHYGYTF.

The chain uses TRBV28 and TRBJ1-2, with D possibly being TRBD1 (5 bases). Germline assignment: CDR1 MDHEN and CDR2 SYDVKM. V lost 6 bases, J lost 8 bases, and 16 bases lay in between. The CDR3 length is 13 residues. The CDR3 is CASRDNGRVGYTF. CDR3 DNA sequence: TGTGCCAGCAGGGACAACGGAAGAGTAGGCTACACCTTC.

This rearrangement joins TRBV4-1 to TRBJ1-2, with D possibly matching TRBD1 (5 bases). This CDR3 has 15 amino acids. CDR1 is MGHRA, CDR2 YSYEKL, per germline. With 0 bases removed from V and 8 bases from J, the gap between germline ends came to 16 bases. The CDR3 DNA sequence: TGCGCCAGCAGCCAAGAAAAAGAGGGGAGGAGAGGCTACACCTTC. Translating it yields CASSQEKEGRRGYTF.

This clone has a single count. J is TRBJ2-5 and V is TRBV6-5; D call uncertain. The CDR3 has 15 residues. Trimming removed 4 bases at V and 5 bases at J, with 17 bases between. Germline V gene lookup returns CDR1 MNHEY and CDR2 SVGAGI. The DNA of the CDR3 is TGTGCCAGCAGTTCTACACCCCTAACGCGGGAGACCCAGTACTTC. Translation: CASSSTPLTRETQYF.

In this sample, this clone turned up once. V gene TRBV19 combines with J gene TRBJ1-6, with 8 bases fitting TRBD1. V gave up 3 bases and J gave up 7 bases; unmatched junction bases: 2. This CDR3 contains 14 residues. Looked up from germline, CDR1 is LNHDA and CDR2 is SQIVND (reference sequence). The DNA for the CDR3 is TGTGCCAGTAGTATCAGACAGGGGAATTCACCCCTCCACTTT. Translated, it gives CASSIRQGNSPLHF.

The chain combines TRBV7-9 with TRBJ1-1, with D hard to call. The germline CDR1 and CDR2 sequences are SEHNR and FQNEAQ (reference sequence). V lost 6 bases and J 8 bases, leaving 13 bases between the germline ends. This CDR3 spans 12 amino acids. This chain's CDR3 is CASSWNSQEAFF. DNA for the CDR3: TGTGCCAGCAGTTGGAACTCCCAGGAAGCTTTCTTT.

The rearrangement joins TRBV7-9 to TRBJ1-1; 7 positions match TRBD1. CDR1 is SEHNR, CDR2 FQNEAQ, per germline (reference sequence). The CDR3 extends over 14 amino acids. V shed 7 bases, J shed 2 bases, and the junction held 7 bases outside the gene matches. CDR3 in amino acids: CASNRDSRNTEAFF. The CDR3 DNA reads TGTGCCAGCAACCGGGACAGCCGAAACACTGAAGCTTTCTTT.

The chain combines TRBV28 with TRBJ1-5; TRBD1 matches 8 bases. Germline lookup yields CDR1 MDHEN and CDR2 SYDVKM. This CDR3 has 14 residues. After removal of 6 bases from V and 4 bases from J, the junction contained 5 bases not matched to a gene. The CDR3 nucleotides are TGTGCCAGCAGGAAAGACAGGGGTAATCAGCCCCAGCATTTT. Translating gives CASRKDRGNQPQHF.

The chain combines TRBV20-1 with TRBJ2-5; D is uncertain. The J call may be mistaken, given a closer DNA end match to TRBJ2-7. The CDR3 runs 11 residues. Germline V gene lookup returns CDR1 DFQATT and CDR2 SNEGSKA (reference sequence). CDR3 region: CSARPVYEQYF. CDR3 nucleotide sequence: TGCAGTGCTAGACCCGTATACGAGCAGTACTTC.

The chain has TRBV5-5 and TRBJ1-4; D unresolved. V lost 1 base and J 6 bases, leaving 13 bases between the germline ends. The CDR3 contains 15 residues. Germline V gene sequence: CDR1 SGHKS, CDR2 YYEKEE (reference sequence). The CDR3 DNA reads as TGTGCCAGCAGCTTGCCCGGGGTGAGGGATGAAAAACTGTTTTTT. It is translated as CASSLPGVRDEKLFF.

The chain has TRBV7-6 and TRBJ1-3; unclear D gene. This CDR3 is built from 15 residues. The V gene's germline CDR1 is SGHVS and CDR2 FNYEAQ. The V gene lost 8 bases and the J gene lost 0 bases, with 14 bases spanning the gap. CDR3 residues: CASGTSGNSGNTIYF. Here the CDR3 DNA reads TGTGCCAGCGGCACCTCCGGGAACTCTGGAAACACCATATATTTT.

J is TRBJ1-2 and V is TRBV30, with a weak D call TRBD1 (5 bases). The CDR3 consists of 14 residues. Germline V gene data show CDR1 as GTSNPN and CDR2 as SVGIG (reference sequence). With 3 bases removed from V and 5 bases from J, the gap between germline ends came to 16 bases. CDR3 residues: CAWRMQGPLYGYTF. The CDR3 nucleotides read TGTGCCTGGAGAATGCAGGGACCGCTTTATGGCTACACCTTC.

The chain couples TRBV2 to TRBJ1-5, with a tentative D call TRBD1 (6 bases). Trimming stripped 6 bases from V and 7 bases from J, with 19 bases between. Germline CDR1 SNHLY, CDR2 FYNNEI. The CDR3 consists of 15 residues. The CDR3 spells CASSRQDRVGQPQHF. CDR3 coding DNA: TGTGCCAGCAGCCGACAGGACCGTGTCGGGCAGCCCCAGCATTTT.

The chain links TRBV20-1 to TRBJ2-5, with unresolved D. The closer fit of TRBJ2-7 to the DNA end suggests the J call may be wrong. The CDR3 has 10 residues. The germline V gene encodes CDR1 DFQATT and CDR2 SNEGSKA (reference sequence). CDR3 DNA sequence: TGCAGTGCTAGATCAGGCGAGCAGTACTTC. Its translation is CSARSGEQYF.

The chain employs TRBV7-2 and TRBJ1-1; no firm D call. CDR1 SGHTA and CDR2 FQGNSA come from the germline V gene. The CDR3 sequence is 12 residues long. Deletions cut 5 bases from V and 7 bases from J, with 11 bases between. In DNA, the CDR3 is TGTGCCAGCAGCCCCAGAGAGGGTGAAGCTTTCTTT. Its translation is CASSPREGEAFF.

V usage is TRBV19 and J usage is TRBJ2-1; TRBD1 matches at 11 bases. Germline V gives CDR1 LNHDA, CDR2 SQIVND (reference sequence). The V and J ends lost 4 bases and 3 bases, in that order; junction bases with no gene match: 2. CDR3 size: 15 residues. CDR3 in amino acids: CASSRGTGGYNEQFF. Written as DNA, the CDR3 is TGTGCCAGTAGTAGGGGGACAGGGGGCTACAATGAGCAGTTCTTC.

The chain uses TRBV7-9 and TRBJ2-2; 9 bases fit TRBD1. CDR1 is SEHNR and CDR2 is FQNEAQ in the germline V gene (reference sequence). The CDR3 is made up of 15 amino acids. The ends lost 5 bases at V and 3 bases at J; junction bases unmatched: 4. CDR3 region: CASSPYRGHTGELFF. Written as DNA, the CDR3 is TGTGCCAGCAGCCCTTACAGGGGGCACACCGGGGAGCTGTTTTTT.

The chain couples TRBV18 to TRBJ2-7; a possible D gene is TRBD1 (5 bases). CDR3 size: 16 residues. V was pared by 1 base and J by 3 bases, with 16 bases between. Per the germline V gene, CDR1 is KGHSH and CDR2 is LQKENI. This CDR3 is CASSPLERTDSYEQYF. In DNA, the CDR3 is TGTGCCAGCTCACCACTAGAGAGGACCGACAGCTACGAGCAGTACTTC.

The chain links TRBV28 to TRBJ2-1; unclear D gene. V lost 3 bases and J 7 bases, leaving 16 bases between the germline ends. Germline assignment: CDR1 MDHEN and CDR2 SYDVKM. The CDR3 spans 15 residues. For the CDR3, the DNA is TGTGCCAGCAGTTTTCTGGATCAATTGAGGAATGAGCAGTTCTTC. As protein: CASSFLDQLRNEQFF.